This is a list of T cell receptor beta chains from one sample in a study of shared clonotypes between healthy human individuals. Clones were read by immunoSEQ multiplex PCR, and TCRdb kept only the in-frame ones, dropping some. The sample carries 550,000 to 650,000 clones, around 96% recorded once. Input material: naive CD8+ T cells sorted from blood. The receptors originated from a woman aged 25 to 45 in good health. Both conserved end residues are part of each CDR3. The order of the fields is clone size, J gene, D gene, V gene, CDR3 DNA, CDR3 protein. The D gene is left open where the match is weak. The size field is filled for only some rows; it gives once, few, many or a size class.

NA | TRBJ2-1 | NA | TRBV5-6 | TGTGCCAGCAGCTTGGGTGGTGGGCCTGGGGATGAGCAGTTCTTC | CASSLGGGPGDEQFF
NA | TRBJ2-4 | TRBD1 | TRBV5-4 | TGTGCCAGCAGCTTGGGAGGGGACAGTAAAAACATTCAGTACTTC | CASSLGGDSKNIQYF
NA | TRBJ2-1 | NA | TRBV29-1 | TGCAGCGTTGAAGATTCTATCAATGAGCAGTTCTTC | CSVEDSINEQFF
NA | TRBJ1-1 | NA | TRBV6-5 | TGTGCCAGCAGTTATTCGGCAGGGCTGAACACTGAAGCTTTCTTT | CASSYSAGLNTEAFF
few | TRBJ2-1 | NA | TRBV5-4 | TGTGCCAGCGGGGAGGGGGACAACATAAATGAGCAGTTCTTC | CASGEGDNINEQFF
NA | TRBJ2-1 | TRBD1 | TRBV29-1 | TGCAGCGCCCCCTCGACAGGGGGCATTAATGAGCAGTTCTTC | CSAPSTGGINEQFF
NA | TRBJ2-5 | NA | TRBV21-1 | TGTGCCAGCAGGGCCGGGACAGGGGGCGTAGAGACCCAGTACTTC | CASRAGTGGVETQYF
once | TRBJ2-2 | NA | TRBV13 | TGTGCCAGCAGCCCTGCTGGGGTCGGGAGCCTGCTCGGCACCGGGGAGCTGTTTTTT | CASSPAGVGSLLGTGELFF
NA | TRBJ2-7 | NA | TRBV5-8 | TGTGCCAGCAGCTTCGGGTGGGACCCTTGGGACTCCTACGAGCAGTACTTC | CASSFGWDPWDSYEQYF
NA | TRBJ2-7 | NA | TRBV5-1 | TGCGCCAGCAGCTTGGGAGGGTGGATCGGTGAGCAGTACTTC | CASSLGGWIGEQYF
NA | TRBJ2-1 | NA | TRBV27 | TGTGCCAGCGGGTTGGGTAGCTACAATGAGCAGTTCTTC | CASGLGSYNEQFF
NA | TRBJ2-7 | TRBD1 | TRBV11-2 | TGTGCCAGCAGCGCCGGGACAGGCTTCTACGAGCAGTACTTC | CASSAGTGFYEQYF
NA | TRBJ2-1 | TRBD2 | TRBV4-1 | TGCGCCAGCAGCCAAGGACCGGGGGAGGGGATTTACAATGAGCAGTTCTTC | CASSQGPGEGIYNEQFF
NA | TRBJ2-1 | TRBD2 | TRBV6-6 | TGTGCCACCACAGCGGGAGTCGTCTACAATGAGCAGTTCTTC | CATTAGVVYNEQFF
NA | TRBJ2-2 | NA | TRBV10-3 | TGTGCCATCAGTGACATGTCCACCGGGGAGCTGTTTTTT | CAISDMSTGELFF
NA | TRBJ2-7 | NA | TRBV28 | TGTGCCAGCAGTTTTCAGGCAGGGGCATCCGAGCAGTACTTC | CASSFQAGASEQYF
NA | TRBJ2-7 | NA | TRBV2 | TGTGCCAGTTGGCGACGGACGGAAGTGTACGAGCAGTACTTC | CASWRRTEVYEQYF
NA | TRBJ1-1 | NA | TRBV5-1 | TGCGCCAGCAGCCAACTTTGGGGGCTCGTCACTGAAGCTTTCTTT | CASSQLWGLVTEAFF
NA | TRBJ2-7 | NA | TRBV19 | TGTGCCAGTAGTACCGTTGAGGGAACCTACGAGCAGTACTTC | CASSTVEGTYEQYF
NA | TRBJ1-3 | NA | TRBV6-1 | TGTGCCAGCAGTGGAGAGGGTTTTGCAGACAGCTCTGGAAACACCATATATTTT | CASSGEGFADSSGNTIYF
once | TRBJ1-6 | NA | TRBV28 | TGTGCCAGCAGTTTACCCCCGCGTGTCTCACCCCTCCACTTT | CASSLPPRVSPLHF
NA | TRBJ2-7 | TRBD1 | TRBV7-9 | TGTGCCAGCAGCTTTGGGCGGGTCCAGGGGGCTCTGAACGAGCAGTACTTC | CASSFGRVQGALNEQYF
NA | TRBJ2-7 | NA | TRBV5-6 | TGTGCCAGCAGCTTTACGCCCAGGGCTTACGAGCAGTACTTC | CASSFTPRAYEQYF
NA | TRBJ2-1 | NA | TRBV28 | TGTGCCAGCAGAAGGGGACAAAGCTCCTACAATGAGCAGTTCTTC | CASRRGQSSYNEQFF
NA | TRBJ1-1 | TRBD1 | TRBV7-9 | TGTGCCAGCAGCTTAGAGGGACAGACCATGAACACTGAAGCTTTCTTT | CASSLEGQTMNTEAFF
NA | TRBJ1-1 | NA | TRBV29-1 | TGCAGCGTTGAAGACCGGAGGGACACTGAAGCTTTCTTT | CSVEDRRDTEAFF
NA | TRBJ1-2 | NA | TRBV28 | TGTGCCAGCAGTGTATACAGGGAGGGCGACTATGGCTACACCTTC | CASSVYREGDYGYTF
NA | TRBJ1-2 | NA | TRBV27 | TGTGCCAGCAGCCCCGGCAGGGTAAACTATGGCTACACCTTC | CASSPGRVNYGYTF
NA | TRBJ2-5 | NA | TRBV5-6 | TGTGCCAGCAGCTTATGGGGGTTAGAAGAGACCCAGTACTTC | CASSLWGLEETQYF
NA | TRBJ2-1 | TRBD2 | TRBV7-9 | TGTGCCAGCAGCTCCTCCGGGACCGGGAGGAAAACCTACAATGAGCAGTTCTTC | CASSSSGTGRKTYNEQFF
NA | TRBJ2-1 | TRBD2 | TRBV4-1 | TGCGCCAGCAGCCAAGATATCCTACTAGCGGGAATATCCTACAATGAGCAGTTCTTC | CASSQDILLAGISYNEQFF
NA | TRBJ2-7 | NA | TRBV28 | TGTGCCAGCAGTTTATTTAGGACGTTGAGCTCCTACGAGCAGTACTTC | CASSLFRTLSSYEQYF
NA | TRBJ2-1 | NA | TRBV7-2 | TGTGCCAGCAGCCCCCGGTTACTGGGTCGTTATCTGGATGAGCAGTTCTTC | CASSPRLLGRYLDEQFF
NA | TRBJ2-6 | NA | TRBV9 | TGTGCCAGCAGCCTCACCGGGCGAGGGGCGCCAGGGGCCAACGTCCTGACTTTC | CASSLTGRGAPGANVLTF
NA | TRBJ1-1 | NA | TRBV6-6 | TGTGCCAGCAGTTACTCCGAGGGGGACACTGAAGCTTTCTTT | CASSYSEGDTEAFF
NA | TRBJ1-1 | TRBD1 | TRBV6-5 | TGTGCCAGCAGCTTTGGACAGGGGCTGAACACTGAAGCTTTCTTT | CASSFGQGLNTEAFF
NA | TRBJ1-2 | NA | TRBV11-2 | TGTGCCAGCAGCCTAAGTCTTTGGGGGGGCTACACCTTC | CASSLSLWGGYTF
NA | TRBJ2-6 | TRBD1 | TRBV28 | TGTGCCAGCAGTTTATTTCCGCAGGGGGCGCTTGGGGCCAACGTCCTGACTTTC | CASSLFPQGALGANVLTF
NA | TRBJ2-7 | TRBD2 | TRBV9 | TGTGCCAGCAGCGTAGACGCTAGCGGGAGTGGCGAGCAGTACTTC | CASSVDASGSGEQYF
NA | TRBJ2-1 | NA | TRBV15 | TGTGCCACCAGCGGTCCAAAGGCGGGGACCTACAATGAGCAGTTCTTC | CATSGPKAGTYNEQFF
NA | TRBJ1-5 | NA | TRBV7-8 | TGTGCCAGCAGCTTAATCGGTCTTGGGGTTTGGCCCCAGCATTTT | CASSLIGLGVWPQHF
NA | TRBJ2-5 | TRBD2 | TRBV28 | TGTGCCAGCAGTCCTCTCTCTGGGTGGGAGGGAGAGACCCAGTACTTC | CASSPLSGWEGETQYF
NA | TRBJ2-1 | TRBD2 | TRBV11-2 | TGTGCCAGCAGCTTATTCTTAGCGGGAGAGGTTGAGCAGTTCTTC | CASSLFLAGEVEQFF
once | TRBJ1-1 | NA | TRBV7-6 | TGTGCCAGCAGCTTAGCGGAGGGGAACACTGGAGCTTTCTTT | CASSLAEGNTGAFF
NA | TRBJ2-3 | TRBD2 | TRBV19 | TGTGCCAGTAGTATCAAATGGAGCGGGAGTCGGAGGACAGATACGCAGTATTTT | CASSIKWSGSRRTDTQYF
NA | TRBJ2-5 | TRBD2 | TRBV5-6 | TGTGCCAGCAGCCGGGGGGTAACGGGAGGGCCGGGAGAGACCCAGTACTTC | CASSRGVTGGPGETQYF
NA | TRBJ2-5 | TRBD2 | TRBV11-2 | TGTGCCAGCAGCTCAATTAGCGGGAGACACCAAGAGACCCAGTACTTC | CASSSISGRHQETQYF
NA | TRBJ1-1 | NA | TRBV5-1 | TGCGCCAGCAGCTTGGATTTCCGGGACGGGGGCTTAGGTGAAGCTTTCTTT | CASSLDFRDGGLGEAFF
NA | TRBJ2-7 | TRBD2 | TRBV27 | TGTGCCAGCAGTTTGGCGGGAGGTCCGGGAGAGCAGTACTTC | CASSLAGGPGEQYF
NA | TRBJ2-1 | NA | TRBV6-6 | TGTGCCAGCAGTTACTCCGAAGGAATCAATGAGCAGTTCTTC | CASSYSEGINEQFF
once | TRBJ2-7 | TRBD2 | TRBV28 | TGTGCCAGCACCGGACTAGCGGGAGGCTACGAGCAGTACTTC | CASTGLAGGYEQYF
NA | TRBJ2-5 | TRBD2 | TRBV27 | TGTGCCAGCAGTTTCCTCTCCGGGACTAGCTCGGAGACCCAGTACTTC | CASSFLSGTSSETQYF
NA | TRBJ1-1 | NA | TRBV10-3 | TGTGCCATCAGTGACCCAAATCAGACAGGCGAGACTGAAGCTTTCTTT | CAISDPNQTGETEAFF
once | TRBJ2-1 | TRBD1 | TRBV19 | TGTGCCAGTAGGATAGACAGGGACGGAACCAATGAGCAGTTCTTC | CASRIDRDGTNEQFF
NA | TRBJ1-1 | TRBD1 | TRBV27 | TGTGCCAGCAGACCCGGGACAGGGAATGAAGCTTTCTTT | CASRPGTGNEAFF
NA | TRBJ2-4 | NA | TRBV2 | TGTGCCAGCAGTGAATTAAAGGGACGAGGAGCCAAAAACATTCAGTACTTC | CASSELKGRGAKNIQYF
NA | TRBJ1-6 | NA | TRBV4-1 | TGCGCCAGCAGCCAAGATCCCGGGACCGGCGGGCTTTCACCCCTCCACTTT | CASSQDPGTGGLSPLHF
NA | TRBJ1-1 | NA | TRBV5-6 | TGTGCCAGCAGCTTGGCCTACGGACATTACACTGAAGCTTTCTTT | CASSLAYGHYTEAFF
once | TRBJ1-1 | NA | TRBV28 | TGTGCCAGCAGTTTAGGACACAAACTGTTCACTGAAGCTTTCTTT | CASSLGHKLFTEAFF
NA | TRBJ2-7 | TRBD1 | TRBV12-5 | TGTGCTAGTGGCACCCCAAACGGACAGGGCCTTTACGAGCAGTACTTC | CASGTPNGQGLYEQYF